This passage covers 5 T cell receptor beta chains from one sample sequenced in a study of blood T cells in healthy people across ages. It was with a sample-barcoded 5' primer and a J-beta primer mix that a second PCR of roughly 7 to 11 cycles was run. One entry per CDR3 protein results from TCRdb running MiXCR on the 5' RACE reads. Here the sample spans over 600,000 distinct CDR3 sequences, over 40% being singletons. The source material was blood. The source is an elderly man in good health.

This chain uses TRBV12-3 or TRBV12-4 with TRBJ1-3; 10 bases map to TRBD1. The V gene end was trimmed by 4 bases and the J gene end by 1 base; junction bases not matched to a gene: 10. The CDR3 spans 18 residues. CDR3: CASSSRTGGISSGNTIYF. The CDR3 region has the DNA TGTGCCAGCAGTTCGCGGACAGGGGGAATATCATCTGGAAACACCATATATTTT.

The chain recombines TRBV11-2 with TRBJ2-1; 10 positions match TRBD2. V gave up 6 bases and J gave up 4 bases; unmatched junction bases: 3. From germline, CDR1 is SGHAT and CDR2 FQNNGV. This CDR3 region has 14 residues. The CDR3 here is CASSILAGYNEQFF. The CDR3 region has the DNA TGTGCCAGCAGTATACTAGCGGGATACAATGAGCAGTTCTTC.

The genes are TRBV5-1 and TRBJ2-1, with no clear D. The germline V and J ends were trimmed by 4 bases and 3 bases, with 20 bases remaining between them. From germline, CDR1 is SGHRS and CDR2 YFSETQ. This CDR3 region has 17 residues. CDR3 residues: CASSQSDTVGFYNEQFF. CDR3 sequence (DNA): TGCGCCAGCAGCCAATCCGACACGGTGGGGTTCTACAATGAGCAGTTCTTC.

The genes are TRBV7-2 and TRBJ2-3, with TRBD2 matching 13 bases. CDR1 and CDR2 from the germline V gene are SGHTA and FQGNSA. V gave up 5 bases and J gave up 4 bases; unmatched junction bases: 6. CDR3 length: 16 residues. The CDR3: CASSQLAGGLSDTQYF. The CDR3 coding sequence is TGTGCCAGCAGCCAACTAGCGGGAGGGTTATCAGATACGCAGTATTTT.

Written as DNA, the CDR3 is TGTGCCAGCAGCCAAAACCAACTCTATGGCTACACCTTC. This encodes CASSQNQLYGYTF. The V call is TRBV14, the J call TRBJ1-2; D is ambiguous. Germline CDR1 and CDR2: SGHDN and FVKESK. This CDR3 spans 13 amino acids. The ends were cut back, 2 bases at V and 4 bases at J, with 8 bases in the middle.